This T cell receptor (beta chain) stems from a study of cytomegalovirus exposure and HLA in healthy donors. Study details: Among 150 million to 200 million T cells, an earlier analysis found 120 million or so unique TCR beta sequences. HLA-typed donors were the source of about 90 million unique TCRs held in an early data release. General study points: The study had only CMV serostatus as immune exposure information.

Germline assignment: CDR1 MNHEY and CDR2 SVGAGI. The V gene end was trimmed by 5 bases and the J gene end by 8 bases; junction bases not matched to a gene: 1. The CDR3 consists of 12 residues. This clone has a handful of counts. The antigen is undetermined. Researchers ran the PCR with 60 Vbeta and 13 Jbeta primers. Some clones are missing from TCRdb's copy, which holds only in-frame ones; the method was immunoSEQ multiplex PCR. The table shows 65,000 to 100,000 clones, with approximately 79% occurring only once. The receptor comes from a female donor in good health and CMV-seronegative. The sequenced sample consisted of PBMCs. This chain links TRBV6-5 with TRBJ1-2, with 11 bases that match TRBD1. The CDR3 here is CASSRTGGGYTF. In nucleotides, the CDR3 is TGTGCCAGCAGTCGGACAGGGGGCGGCTACACCTTC.